The 22 T cell receptor beta chains given below trace back to one sample, sequenced in a study of T cells in Graves' hyperthyroidism and ophthalmopathy. Amplification yielded TCR beta CDR3 regions, with RNA transcripts as the source. A first-round RT-PCR of the TCR CDR3 used the HTBI primer set. TCRdb used MiXCR to reprocess the multiplex PCR reads, holding one entry per CDR3 protein. The sample includes a few hundred thousand distinct CDR3 sequences, 15% to 19% of them seen just once. The sequencing sample was made of blood. The receptors come from a woman in her 30s with Graves' hyperthyroidism.

This clonotype was detected many times. The V call is TRBV29-1, the J call TRBJ2-5; maybe TRBD2 (5 bases). V dropped 7 bases and J dropped 0 bases, with 9 bases sitting between them. Germline values: CDR1 SQVTM, CDR2 ANQGSEA. The CDR3 spans 12 residues. The CDR3 DNA reads as TGCAGCGGAACTAGGGACCAAGAGACCCAGTACTTC. This gives the protein CSGTRDQETQYF.

The table lists this clonotype with a few counts. The chain recombines TRBV4-1 with TRBJ2-3; TRBD2 matches 8 bases. The junction had 5 bases not matched to a gene; V was cut back by 4 bases and J by 5 bases. Germline CDR1 reads MGHRA; CDR2 reads YSYEKL. This CDR3 comprises 14 residues. The CDR3, as DNA: TGCGCCAGCAGCCGTGCGGGAGGTGGAGATACGCAGTATTTT. Translating it yields CASSRAGGGDTQYF.

The chain is built from TRBV28 and TRBJ2-1, with D unresolved. CDR1 is MDHEN, CDR2 SYDVKM, per germline. Trimming cost V 2 bases and J 4 bases, with 12 bases left between them. The CDR3 extends over 15 amino acids. The CDR3 region has the DNA TGTGCCAGCAGTTTACCTAACGGTGGGTACAATGAGCAGTTCTTC. This translates into CASSLPNGGYNEQFF.

The sample holds a few counts of this clonotype. The chain employs TRBV7-9 and TRBJ2-1, with 8 bases aligning to TRBD2. The length of the CDR3 is 15 residues. The V and J ends lost 6 bases and 6 bases, in that order; junction bases with no gene match: 10. CDR1 is SEHNR, CDR2 FQNEAQ, per germline (reference sequence). The CDR3 reads CASSKAGDSGNEQFF. In DNA form, the CDR3 reads TGTGCCAGCAGTAAAGCGGGAGATTCGGGCAATGAGCAGTTCTTC.

This clonotype was found a few times. The V and J genes are TRBV20-1 and TRBJ2-7; possibly TRBD1 for D (8 bases). V dropped 3 bases and J dropped 7 bases, with 25 bases sitting between them. Germline V CDR1 and CDR2: DFQATT, SNEGSKA (reference sequence). The CDR3 extends over 16 amino acids. The CDR3 here is CSARGGRGRGGREQYF. The CDR3 DNA sequence: TGCAGTGCTAGGGGGGGCAGGGGGCGCGGGGGACGGGAGCAGTACTTC.

On this clonotype itself: It may be a read error: a sequence one base away is much more abundant. The chain is built from TRBV12-3 or TRBV12-4 and TRBJ2-7, with 7 bases fitting TRBD1. The CDR3 loop spans 15 amino acids. The CDR3 DNA sequence: TGTGCCAGCAGTTCCTCCGACAGGGCGTCCTACGGGCAGTACTTC. It codes for CASSSSDRASYGQYF.

In this sample, this clonotype turned up many times. This chain uses TRBV20-1 with TRBJ2-3; a possible D gene is TRBD2 (5 bases). Germline values: CDR1 DFQATT, CDR2 SNEGSKA (reference sequence). The CDR3 covers 13 residues. V gave up 3 bases and J gave up 0 bases, with 7 bases separating them. The CDR3 DNA follows: TGCAGTGCTAGTAGCGACAGCACAGATACGCAGTATTTT. Protein: CSASSDSTDTQYF.

The sample holds many counts of this clonotype. This chain links TRBV5-1 with TRBJ2-2; perhaps TRBD2 as D (6 bases). The germline V and J ends were trimmed by 5 bases and 3 bases, with 11 bases remaining between them. In germline, CDR1 is SGHRS, CDR2 YFSETQ. This CDR3 region has 14 residues. The CDR3 loop is CASRRGLDTGELFF. In DNA, the CDR3 is TGCGCCAGCAGACGGGGACTCGACACCGGGGAGCTGTTTTTT.

The sample holds many counts of this clonotype. The chain couples TRBV6-2 or TRBV6-3 to TRBJ2-1; 12 nucleotides line up with TRBD2. Germline CDR1 reads MNHEY; CDR2 reads SVGEGT. The trim removed 5 bases at V and 8 bases at J, leaving 10 bases unmatched. The CDR3 has 16 residues. CDR3 nucleotide sequence: TGTGCCAGCAGTGGATCTAGCGGGAGGGCCCGCGATGAGCAGTTCTTC. This sequence encodes CASSGSSGRARDEQFF.

This clonotype has at least ten counts. The V and J genes are TRBV28 and TRBJ2-3; TRBD2 matches 7 bases. CDR1 and CDR2 (germline): MDHEN, SYDVKM. Losses at the gene ends were 2 bases for V and 5 bases for J; bases not matched to a gene: 7. There are 15 residues in the CDR3. The CDR3 loop is CASSLGAGVGDTQYF. CDR3 DNA sequence: TGTGCCAGCAGTTTAGGGGCGGGAGTGGGAGATACGCAGTATTTT.

Only a few counts were recorded for this clonotype. The chain recombines TRBV18 with TRBJ1-1; 10 positions agree with TRBD1. The V and J ends lost 6 bases and 2 bases, in that order; junction bases with no gene match: 6. CDR3 length equals 15 residues. In germline, CDR1 is KGHSH, CDR2 LQKENI. In DNA, the CDR3 is TGTGCCAGCTCGCGAGGACAGGGGGATAACACTGAAGCTTTCTTT. Its translation is CASSRGQGDNTEAFF.

This clonotype was seen many times. This sequence joins TRBV28 and TRBJ2-2, with TRBD1 matching 7 bases. CDR1 and CDR2 (germline): MDHEN, SYDVKM. The CDR3 loop spans 17 amino acids. The V and J ends lost 5 bases and 1 base, in that order; junction bases with no gene match: 10. The CDR3 DNA sequence: TGTGCCAGCAGTCCCCCGGGACAGCGGCGGAACACCGGGGAGCTGTTTTTT. This sequence encodes CASSPPGQRRNTGELFF.

This clonotype was observed a few times. The CDR3 nucleotides read TGCGCCAGCAGCCAAGTCCTGCAGGGGAGTGGGGCTGAAGCTTTCTTT. This codes for CASSQVLQGSGAEAFF. The V call is TRBV4-1, the J call TRBJ1-1, with D possibly being TRBD1 (6 bases). The CDR3 is 16 amino acids. V dropped 1 base and J dropped 6 bases, with 18 bases sitting between them. Germline values: CDR1 MGHRA, CDR2 YSYEKL.

The gene calls are TRBV20-1 and TRBJ1-1, with 7 positions matching TRBD1. Looked up from germline, CDR1 is DFQATT and CDR2 is SNEGSKA (reference sequence). The CDR3 is 13 amino acids. V lost 3 bases and J lost 6; bases outside the gene matches: 7. CDR3 amino acids: CSARDTDRAEAFF. In nucleotides, the CDR3 is TGCAGTGCTAGGGATACAGACAGGGCTGAAGCTTTCTTT.

The rearrangement joins TRBV6-1 to TRBJ2-7; a weak D match, TRBD2 (5 bases). The CDR3 is 14 residues long. In germline, CDR1 is MNHNS, CDR2 SASEGT. V was cut by 1 base and J by 6 bases, with 13 bases left in between. Here the CDR3 DNA reads TGTGCCAGCAGTGAAGGACGGACTCCAGTCGAGCAGTACTTC. Its protein product is CASSEGRTPVEQYF.

There are many counts of this clonotype. V gene TRBV28 combines with J gene TRBJ1-6; 10 nucleotides align to TRBD1. Trimming cost V 6 bases and J 8 bases; bases outside gene matches: 4. The CDR3 covers 14 residues. CDR1 is MDHEN and CDR2 is SYDVKM in the germline V gene. CDR3 residues: CASRRDRGDSPLHF. CDR3 in DNA: TGTGCCAGCAGACGGGACAGGGGAGATTCACCCCTCCACTTT.

This clonotype showed up many times. V gene TRBV20-1 combines with J gene TRBJ2-5; D is unresolved. V dropped 2 bases and J dropped 5 bases, with 9 bases sitting between them. This CDR3 has 12 residues. The germline CDR1 and CDR2 sequences are DFQATT and SNEGSKA (reference sequence). This CDR3 is CSARLESETQYF. Here the CDR3 DNA reads TGCAGTGCTAGATTAGAATCGGAGACCCAGTACTTC.

This clonotype has only a few counts. The CDR3 loop reads CATSDGSRGAGANVLTF. The CDR3 region has the DNA TGTGCCACCAGTGACGGCTCTAGAGGCGCTGGGGCCAACGTCCTGACTTTC. The rearrangement uses TRBV24-1 and TRBJ2-6; no clear D gene. V lost 4 bases to trimming and J lost 2 bases, with 14 bases between them. The germline CDR1 and CDR2 sequences are KGHDR and SFDVKD. This CDR3 is 17 amino acids long.

This clonotype was detected many times. The rearrangement links TRBV12-3 or TRBV12-4 to TRBJ2-7; 8 nucleotides agree with TRBD1. With 7 bases clipped from V and 4 bases from J, the junction kept 9 bases outside the gene matches. The CDR3 loop spans 14 amino acids. CDR3 nucleotides: TGTGCCAGCACTGGGACAGGCCCTGTATACGAGCAGTACTTC. It yields the protein CASTGTGPVYEQYF.

The sample holds many counts of this clonotype. The chain links TRBV27 to TRBJ2-7; D not certain. The CDR3 is 14 amino acids. CDR1 is MNHEY, CDR2 SMNVEV, per germline (reference sequence). V lost 5 bases and J lost 4, with 15 bases in between. The CDR3 loop is CASSPATQSYEQYF. The DNA of the CDR3 is TGTGCCAGCAGTCCAGCGACACAAAGTTACGAGCAGTACTTC.

This clonotype was seen ten or more times. The genes are TRBV12-5 and TRBJ1-1; perhaps TRBD1 as D (5 bases). The V gene's germline CDR1 is LGHNT and CDR2 FRNRAP. Trimming left V 2 bases short and J 1 base short, with 20 bases between. There are 18 residues in the CDR3. The CDR3 here is CASGLLRKPRVWNTEAFF. Here the CDR3 DNA reads TGTGCTAGTGGTTTGTTACGGAAACCCAGGGTTTGGAACACTGAAGCTTTCTTT.

This clonotype was picked up a small number of times. The chain joins TRBV6-2 or TRBV6-3 to TRBJ1-5, with D tentatively TRBD1 (5 bases). V lost 2 bases and J 2 bases, leaving 10 bases between the germline ends. The length of the CDR3 is 15 residues. The germline V gene has CDR1 MNHEY and CDR2 SVGEGT. The CDR3 nucleotides read TGTGCCAGCAGTTACGGCCTAGGGGGCAATCAGCCCCAGCATTTT. This translates into CASSYGLGGNQPQHF.